Listed below are T cell receptor beta chains from one sample, sequenced in a study of T cells in tuberculosis. The protocol was immunoSEQ multiplex PCR, while the TCRdb copy is restricted to in-frame clones and leaves out a portion. The sample records about 40,000 clones, approximately 94% being singletons. The sample consisted of PBMCs, taken at tuberculosis diagnosis. Receptors were obtained from an adult with tuberculosis. Both conserved end residues are part of each CDR3. Each record gives: clone size, J gene, D gene, V gene, CDR3 DNA, CDR3 protein. The D gene is left open where the match is weak. A row's size may be missing; if present it is once, few, many or a size class.

>-|TRBJ1-1|TRBD1|TRBV9
TGTGCCAGCAGCGCGCAGGGGGAATATACTGAAGCTTTCTTT
CASSAQGEYTEAFF
>-|TRBJ2-3|TRBD2|TRBV2
TGTGCCAGCAACCACCGGGGGGGCGACGATACGCAGTATTTT
CASNHRGGDDTQYF
>-|TRBJ2-5|TRBD1|TRBV7-3
TGTGCCAGCAGCCACCCTTGGCGAACAGGGGGTAAGAAGACCCAGTACTTC
CASSHPWRTGGKKTQYF
>-|TRBJ1-2|-|TRBV7-9
-
CASSFLWDSRFYGYTF
>-|TRBJ1-2|TRBD1|TRBV20-1
TGCAGTGCTTCGCGACAGGGAGAGGACACCTTC
CSASRQGEDTF
>-|TRBJ1-2|TRBD1|TRBV5-1
TGCGCCAGCAGCTACAGGGGGCGAGACCCCTATGGCTACACCTTC
CASSYRGRDPYGYTF
>-|TRBJ1-5|-|TRBV28
TGTGCCAGCAGTCGCACGGGGGGCAATCAGCCCCAGCATTTT
CASSRTGGNQPQHF
>-|TRBJ1-5|TRBD1|TRBV7-9
TGTGCCAGCAGCTTAGGGACAGGGGGCAGCAATCAGCCCCAGCATTTT
CASSLGTGGSNQPQHF
>-|TRBJ1-1|-|TRBV6-6
TGTGCCAGCAGTTTTGACAGGAACACTGAAGCTTTCTTT
CASSFDRNTEAFF
>few|TRBJ2-3|TRBD2|TRBV5-4
TGTGCCAGCAGCCTACTAGCGGGGGCTACCACAGATACGCAGTATTTT
CASSLLAGATTDTQYF